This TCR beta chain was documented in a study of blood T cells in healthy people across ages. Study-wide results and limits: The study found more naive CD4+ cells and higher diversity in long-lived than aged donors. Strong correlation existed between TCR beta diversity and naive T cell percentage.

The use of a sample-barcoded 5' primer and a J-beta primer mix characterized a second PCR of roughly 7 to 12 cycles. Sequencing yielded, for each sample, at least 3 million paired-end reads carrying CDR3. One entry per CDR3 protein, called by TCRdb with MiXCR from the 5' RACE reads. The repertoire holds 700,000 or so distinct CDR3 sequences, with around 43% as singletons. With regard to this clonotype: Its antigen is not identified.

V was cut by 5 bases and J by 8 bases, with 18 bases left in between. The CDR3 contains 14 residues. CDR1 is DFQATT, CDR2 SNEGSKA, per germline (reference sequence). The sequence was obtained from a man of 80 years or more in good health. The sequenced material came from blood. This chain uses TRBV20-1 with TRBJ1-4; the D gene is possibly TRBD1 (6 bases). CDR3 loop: CSASYLGQSEKLFF. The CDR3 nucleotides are TGCAGTGCTTCCTACCTCGGACAGAGCGAAAAACTGTTTTTT.